This is a list of T cell receptor beta chains from one sample in a study of cytomegalovirus exposure and HLA in healthy donors. Some clones are missing from TCRdb's copy, which holds only in-frame ones; the method was immunoSEQ multiplex PCR. The data contain 55,000 to 75,000 clones, roughly four fifths of them seen just once; the ten biggest clones take up around 7%. Sequencing input: PBMCs. These receptor sequences come from a woman between 25 and 40 years old in good health and CMV-seropositive. CDR3s include the opening cysteine and the closing phenylalanine or tryptophan.

V	J	CDR3
TRBV16	TRBJ2-7	CASSQGPGNEQYF
TRBV7-9	TRBJ2-7	CASSPSGGDEQYF
TRBV5-6	TRBJ2-5	CASSLVRTGQETQYF
TRBV28	TRBJ2-7	CASSRPGGYEQYF
TRBV7-9	TRBJ2-1	CASSSGAQSNEQFF
TRBV6-5	TRBJ2-5	CASSYLDRDGETQYF
TRBV11-3	TRBJ1-4	CASSGAGPGREKLFF
TRBV28	TRBJ2-7	CASSSPRTGGEYEQYF
TRBV5-1	TRBJ2-5	CASSLDTGNQETQYF
TRBV10-3	TRBJ1-1	CAISAGQGSGAFF
TRBV10-3	TRBJ2-1	CAISEIYSGSGQFF
TRBV28	TRBJ2-5	CASRGTGQGGQETQYF
TRBV27	TRBJ2-1	CASSLIPGTNNEQFF
TRBV7-2	TRBJ2-3	CASSLIGGATDTQYF
TRBV28	TRBJ2-7	CASSFLGTSLGEQYF
TRBV6-1	TRBJ1-1	CAINRGTEAFF
TRBV5-8	TRBJ2-5	CASSPDRLAGKETQYF
TRBV19	TRBJ1-5	CASRKTPYSNQPQHF
TRBV10-3	TRBJ1-1	CAISDTGDEAFF
TRBV27	TRBJ2-3	CASSLQDLDTQYF
TRBV2	TRBJ1-2	CASNRANYGYTF
TRBV11-2	TRBJ1-3	CASSFPPGRRSGNTIYF
TRBV5-1	TRBJ2-7	CASSRTTGSYEQYF
TRBV9	TRBJ1-2	CASSSPGRGGYGYTF
TRBV20-1	TRBJ2-3	CSASLGLKYF
TRBV28	TRBJ1-6	CASSLTGTGSPLHF
TRBV4-3	TRBJ2-6	CASSQDTGGANVLTF
TRBV4-2	TRBJ2-2	CASSQAAGHPPGELFF
TRBV5-4	TRBJ1-6	CASSLGRGNSPLHF
TRBV27	TRBJ2-2	CASSFLKFGSSGELFF
TRBV10-3	TRBJ1-2	CAIRTANYGYTF
TRBV5-6	TRBJ1-2	CASSLRRLLPSIGYTF
TRBV29-1	TRBJ2-1	CSVERTGAGNEQFF
TRBV9	TRBJ2-1	CASTPGTANEQFF